These T cell receptor beta chains were read from a single sample in a study of blood T cell repertoires in COVID-19. Using immunoSEQ multiplex PCR, the repertoire was profiled, and TCRdb retains in-frame clones only, with some absent. The table includes 210,000 or so clones, roughly 80% detected once. Sample: peripheral blood. The receptors here all came from a woman older than 75 with active or convalescent COVID-19. Each CDR3 is given with its conserved first and last residue. The D gene is left open where the match is weak. The size entry is marked missing in some rows and otherwise reads once, few, many or a size class.

V gene	clone size	J gene	D gene	CDR3 DNA	CDR3 protein
TRBV5-5	few	TRBJ2-7	TRBD2	TGTGCCAGCAGCTTGGCCGGGACTAGCGGGGAGTACTTC	CASSLAGTSGEYF
TRBV12-5	NA	TRBJ2-5	TRBD2	TGTGCTAGTGGTTTGACTAGCGGGAGATGGGAGACCCAGTACTTC	CASGLTSGRWETQYF
TRBV4-2	NA	TRBJ2-1	NA	TGTGCCAGCAGCCATCTGGGGGCCGAAAATGAGCAGTTCTTC	CASSHLGAENEQFF
TRBV7-9	once	TRBJ2-7	NA	TGTGCCAGCAGCTTAAGGGGCCGGCCGCCGATAACCCTGTACGAGCAGTACTTC	CASSLRGRPPITLYEQYF
TRBV6-6	NA	TRBJ2-2	NA	TGTGCCAGCATCAAGTTTAGAGAGGCCAACGCCGGGGAGCTGTTTTTT	CASIKFREANAGELFF
TRBV18	NA	TRBJ2-2	TRBD1	TGTGCCAGCTCACCCCGACAGGGGGCCTCGAACACCGGGGAGCTGTTTTTT	CASSPRQGASNTGELFF
TRBV18	NA	TRBJ2-5	TRBD1	TGTGCCAGCTCACTCCCCGGGACAGGGGTCAGAGAGACCCAGTACTTC	CASSLPGTGVRETQYF
TRBV19	NA	TRBJ2-7	TRBD1	TGTGCCAGTAGTACCGGGACAGGGTCGTACGAGCAGTACTTC	CASSTGTGSYEQYF
TRBV30	NA	TRBJ1-5	TRBD1	TGTGCCTGGAGTACGGGACAGGGACTTAGACAGCCCCAGCATTTT	CAWSTGQGLRQPQHF
TRBV4-2	NA	TRBJ2-5	TRBD2	TGTGCCAGCACCCGATCCCAAAATCGACTAGCGGTCCAAGAGACCCAGTACTTC	CASTRSQNRLAVQETQYF
TRBV25-1	NA	TRBJ2-2	TRBD2	TGTGCCAGCAGTGACCCTAGCGGGGGATACGGGGGCGGGGAGCTGTTTTTT	CASSDPSGGYGGGELFF
TRBV30	NA	TRBJ2-7	NA	TGTGCCTGGAGTGTCCGGAGGGACTACGAGCAGTACTTC	CAWSVRRDYEQYF
TRBV6-6	NA	TRBJ2-5	NA	TGTGCCAGCATCCAGGCTGGCCTCCAAGAGACCCAGTACTTC	CASIQAGLQETQYF
TRBV7-6	many	TRBJ1-2	NA	TGTGCCAGCAGCCTGAGCCCTACGGATGGCTACACCTTC	CASSLSPTDGYTF
TRBV4-1	NA	TRBJ2-7	TRBD2	TGCGCCAGCAGACGGACTAGCGGGAAGAGTTCCTACGAGCAGTACTTC	CASRRTSGKSSYEQYF
TRBV7-9	few	TRBJ1-6	TRBD1	TGTGCCAGCAGCTTATCCTCCAGGGGGGATTCACCCCTCCACTTT	CASSLSSRGDSPLHF
TRBV7-6	NA	TRBJ1-1	NA	TGTGCCAGCAGCCGGGAGGGGGGGCGCAGCACTGAAGCTTTCTTT	CASSREGGRSTEAFF
TRBV3-1/TRBV3-2	few	TRBJ2-7	TRBD2	TGTGCCAGCAGCCAAGACGGACTAGCGGTGACCTACGAGCAGTACTTC	CASSQDGLAVTYEQYF
TRBV28	once	TRBJ2-7	NA	TGTGCCAGCAGTTCAAGACTAGTGAACTTTGGGTACTTC	CASSSRLVNFGYF
TRBV2	once	TRBJ2-7	NA	TGTGCCAGCAGTGAAGCACCCCTAAATCAGTACTTC	CASSEAPLNQYF
TRBV18	once	TRBJ1-2	TRBD1	TGTGCCAGCTCACAATCGACAGGGGCCACCGGGGAAGGAGGGGGCTACACCTTC	CASSQSTGATGEGGGYTF
TRBV3-1/TRBV3-2	NA	TRBJ2-2	TRBD2	TGTGCCAGCAGCCATGCGAGACTAGCGGGTGCCGGGGAGCTGTTTTTT	CASSHARLAGAGELFF
TRBV3-1/TRBV3-2	NA	TRBJ2-1	TRBD2	TGTGCCAGCAGCCAGGGCCCCGGACTAGCGGGGGGGCACAATGAGCAGTTCTTC	CASSQGPGLAGGHNEQFF
TRBV6-5	NA	TRBJ2-7	NA	TGTGCCAGCAGAACCTTGACAATGCCCCACGAGCAGTACTTC	CASRTLTMPHEQYF